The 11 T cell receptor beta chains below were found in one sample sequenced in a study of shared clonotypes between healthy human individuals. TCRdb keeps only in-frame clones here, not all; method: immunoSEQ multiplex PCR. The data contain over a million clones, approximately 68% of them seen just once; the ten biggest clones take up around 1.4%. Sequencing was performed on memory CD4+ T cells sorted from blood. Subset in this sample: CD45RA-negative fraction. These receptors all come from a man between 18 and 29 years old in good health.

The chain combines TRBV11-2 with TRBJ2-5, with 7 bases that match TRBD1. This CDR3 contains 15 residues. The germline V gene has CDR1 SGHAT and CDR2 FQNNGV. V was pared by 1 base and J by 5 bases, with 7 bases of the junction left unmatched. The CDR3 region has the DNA TGTGCCAGCAGCTTAGTTGGGGGACAGTGGGAGACCCAGTACTTC. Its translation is CASSLVGGQWETQYF.

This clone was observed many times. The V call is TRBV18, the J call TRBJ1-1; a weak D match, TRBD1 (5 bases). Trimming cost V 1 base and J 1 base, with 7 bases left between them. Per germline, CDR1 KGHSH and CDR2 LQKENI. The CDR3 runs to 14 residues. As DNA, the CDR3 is TGTGCCAGCTCACCACAACAGGAGAACACTGAAGCTTTCTTT. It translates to CASSPQQENTEAFF.

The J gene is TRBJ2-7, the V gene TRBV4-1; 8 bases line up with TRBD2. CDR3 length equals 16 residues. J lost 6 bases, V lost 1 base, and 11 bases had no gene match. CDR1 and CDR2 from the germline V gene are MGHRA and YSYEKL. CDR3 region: CASSQVGGLANSEQYF. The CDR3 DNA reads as TGCGCCAGCAGCCAAGTTGGCGGACTAGCTAATAGCGAGCAGTACTTC.

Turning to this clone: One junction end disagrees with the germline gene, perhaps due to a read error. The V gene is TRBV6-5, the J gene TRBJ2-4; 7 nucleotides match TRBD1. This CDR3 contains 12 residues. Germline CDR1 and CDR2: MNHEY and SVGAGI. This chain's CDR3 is CASRGTDLLGHF. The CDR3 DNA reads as TGTGCCAGTCGAGGGACAGATCTATTAGGTCACTTC.

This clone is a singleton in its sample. CDR3 DNA sequence: TGTGCCAGCAGCTTATCCGCCCGGACGCTAGCCAAAAACATTCAGTACTTC. Its protein product is CASSLSARTLAKNIQYF. V is TRBV7-2 and J is TRBJ2-4; no clear D. Germline loops: CDR1 SGHTA, CDR2 FQGNSA. The CDR3 contains 17 residues. V shed 2 bases and J shed 0 bases, with 14 bases lying between them.

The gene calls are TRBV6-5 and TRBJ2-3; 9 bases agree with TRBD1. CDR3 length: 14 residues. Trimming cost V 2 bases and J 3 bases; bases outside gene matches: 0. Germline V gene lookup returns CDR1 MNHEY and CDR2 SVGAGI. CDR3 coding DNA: TGTGCCAGCAGTTACGACAGGGGGACAGATACGCAGTATTTT. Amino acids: CASSYDRGTDTQYF.

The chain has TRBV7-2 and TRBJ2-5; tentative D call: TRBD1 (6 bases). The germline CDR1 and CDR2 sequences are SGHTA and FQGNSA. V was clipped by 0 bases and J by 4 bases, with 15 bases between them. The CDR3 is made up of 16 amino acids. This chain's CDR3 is CASSLAGGGPGETQYF. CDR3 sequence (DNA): TGTGCCAGCAGCTTAGCTGGTGGGGGCCCTGGAGAGACCCAGTACTTC.

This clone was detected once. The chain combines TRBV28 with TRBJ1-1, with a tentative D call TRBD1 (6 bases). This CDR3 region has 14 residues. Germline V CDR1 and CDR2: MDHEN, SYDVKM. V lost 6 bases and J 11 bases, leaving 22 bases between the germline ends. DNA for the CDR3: TGTGCCAGCAGGAGGGGGGGGGACCTCCACATGGCTTTCTTT. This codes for CASRRGGDLHMAFF.

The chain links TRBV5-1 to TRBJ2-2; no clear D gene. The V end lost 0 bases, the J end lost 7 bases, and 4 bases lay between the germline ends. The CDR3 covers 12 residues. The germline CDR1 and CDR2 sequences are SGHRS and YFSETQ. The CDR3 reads CASSLGYGELFF. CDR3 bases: TGCGCCAGCAGCTTGGGTTACGGGGAGCTGTTTTTT.

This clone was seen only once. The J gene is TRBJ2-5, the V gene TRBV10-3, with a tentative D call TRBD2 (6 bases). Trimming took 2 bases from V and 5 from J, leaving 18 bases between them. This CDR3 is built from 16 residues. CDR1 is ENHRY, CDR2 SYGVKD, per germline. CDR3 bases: TGTGCCATCAGTGAGGCTCAGGGAGGTAAAGGGGAGACCCAGTACTTC. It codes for CAISEAQGGKGETQYF.

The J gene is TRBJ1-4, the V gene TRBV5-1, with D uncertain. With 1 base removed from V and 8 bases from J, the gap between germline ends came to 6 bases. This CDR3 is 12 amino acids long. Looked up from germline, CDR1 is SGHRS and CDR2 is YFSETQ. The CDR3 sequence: CASSLNGEKLFF. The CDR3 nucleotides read TGCGCCAGCAGCTTGAACGGGGAAAAACTGTTTTTT.